A selection of T cell receptor beta chains follows, all from one sample in a study of blood T cell repertoires in COVID-19. Assay used: immunoSEQ multiplex PCR; TCRdb lists only in-frame clones, some missing. This sample has over 300,000 clones; more than 75% occur once, and the top ten carry 0.9% to 1%. Sequences were obtained from PBMCs or T cells enriched from blood (not recorded which). Source of these receptors: a woman in her thirties with acute COVID-19. CDR3s include the opening cysteine and the closing phenylalanine or tryptophan. D genes are given only for firm matches. The listing skips clone size in some rows; elsewhere it reads once, few, many or a size class.

abundance	len	d_gene	v_gene	j_gene	CDR3nt	CDR3aa
few	14	NA	TRBV19	TRBJ1-5	TGTGCCAGTAGTATTTACAGGGGCAATCAGCCCCAGCATTTT	CASSIYRGNQPQHF
NA	15	NA	TRBV7-3	TRBJ1-1	TGTGCCAGCAGCTTAACCCCCGGGGGATGGACTGAAGCTTTCTTT	CASSLTPGGWTEAFF
NA	13	NA	TRBV30	TRBJ1-1	TGTGCCTGGAGTGTGCAGTCGAACACTGAAGCTTTCTTT	CAWSVQSNTEAFF
NA	15	NA	TRBV6-1	TRBJ1-2	TGTGCCAGCAGTGAAGCTTGGGCAGCTGGCTATGGCTACACCTTC	CASSEAWAAGYGYTF
once	15	NA	TRBV10-3	TRBJ2-7	TGTGCCATCAGTGGTGAGACTAGGGAGGCCTACGAGCAGTACTTC	CAISGETREAYEQYF
NA	16	TRBD1	TRBV9	TRBJ2-3	TGTGCCAGCAGCCATTATGGACAGGGTGGCACAGATACGCAGTATTTT	CASSHYGQGGTDTQYF
NA	13	NA	TRBV19	TRBJ1-1	TGTGCCAGTATGGGGAGTTTGAACACTGAAGCTTTCTTT	CASMGSLNTEAFF
NA	18	TRBD1	TRBV4-1	TRBJ1-4	TGCGCCAGCAGCCGAAAGGACAGGGATCCCACAACTAATGAAAAACTGTTTTTT	CASSRKDRDPTTNEKLFF
NA	16	NA	TRBV5-1	TRBJ2-7	TGCGCCAGCAGCTTGGTAGGGGGACCGACCTCCTACGAGCAGTACTTC	CASSLVGGPTSYEQYF
NA	12	NA	TRBV7-9	TRBJ1-1	TGTGCCAGCAGCTTGTTGAGAACTGAAGCTTTCTTT	CASSLLRTEAFF
NA	15	NA	TRBV6-5	TRBJ1-6	TGTGCCAGCAGTAAAAGCGGCTCCTATAATTCACCCCTCCACTTT	CASSKSGSYNSPLHF
NA	14	NA	TRBV19	TRBJ1-3	TGTGCCACTCTAAACCCGGGAACTGGAAACACCATATATTTT	CATLNPGTGNTIYF
NA	11	NA	TRBV6-1	TRBJ2-7	TGTGCCAGCAGTGATGGGGCTAAGCAGTACTTC	CASSDGAKQYF
NA	15	TRBD2	TRBV27	TRBJ2-1	TGTGCCAGCAGTTTCGGTGGTAGCGGGGGGAAAGAGCAGTTCTTC	CASSFGGSGGKEQFF
NA	12	NA	TRBV7-6	TRBJ1-1	TGTGCCAGCAGCTTTACAGGATCTGAAGCTTTCTTT	CASSFTGSEAFF
NA	14	TRBD1	TRBV5-1	TRBJ1-2	TGCGCCAGCAGCAAAATGACAGGGGAGTATGGCTACACCTTC	CASSKMTGEYGYTF
NA	10	NA	TRBV3-1/TRBV3-2	TRBJ1-2	TGTGCCAGCAGCCAAGGGACATGGGACTTC	CASSQGTWDF
NA	11	NA	TRBV20-1	TRBJ2-7	TGCAGTGCTAGAGACAGGGCCGAGCAGTACTTC	CSARDRAEQYF
NA	16	TRBD1	TRBV19	TRBJ1-4	TGTGCCAGTAGTATAGACAGGGGGGCAACTAATGAAAAACTGTTTTTT	CASSIDRGATNEKLFF
NA	17	TRBD1	TRBV27	TRBJ1-1	TGTGCCAGCAGTGATATATCCCGACAGGGCCTAACACATGAAGCTTTCTTT	CASSDISRQGLTHEAFF
NA	12	NA	TRBV30	TRBJ1-5	TGTGCCTGGAGTGTACCAGGTCAGCCCCAGCATTTT	CAWSVPGQPQHF
NA	20	NA	TRBV27	TRBJ2-2	TGTGCCAGCAGTTTATCGACTTTTGCCCAGGGCTCGGGGAACACCGGGGAGCTGTTTTTT	CASSLSTFAQGSGNTGELFF
NA	17	NA	TRBV29-1	TRBJ1-1	TGCAGCGTTGGAGGATCACAACGAGGGAGTATGAACACTGAAGCTTTCTTT	CSVGGSQRGSMNTEAFF
NA	16	TRBD1	TRBV18	TRBJ1-2	TGTGCCAGCTCACCAACTCCGGGACAGGGGAACTATGGCTACACCTTC	CASSPTPGQGNYGYTF
NA	15	TRBD1	TRBV9	TRBJ1-2	TGTGCCAGCAGCGTAGGGCAGGGGGAGGCTTATGGCTACACCTTC	CASSVGQGEAYGYTF
NA	14	NA	TRBV13	TRBJ1-6	TGTGCCAGCAGCTTAGGTCAGGCCAATTCACCCCTCCACTTT	CASSLGQANSPLHF
once	13	NA	TRBV6-1	TRBJ2-1	TGTGCCAGCAGTGACCCCCTTGGGACTGGGCAGTTCTTC	CASSDPLGTGQFF
once	14	NA	TRBV2	TRBJ1-6	TGTGCCAGCAGTGTTCCAGAGAGGGATTCACCCCTCCACTTT	CASSVPERDSPLHF
once	14	NA	TRBV5-6	TRBJ1-2	TGTGCCAGCAGCCCCGGACAGCCTAGGCATGGCTACACCTTC	CASSPGQPRHGYTF
once	14	TRBD1	TRBV30	TRBJ1-1	TGTGCCTGGAGTGCGAGACAGGGATGGACTGAAGCTTTCTTT	CAWSARQGWTEAFF
NA	16	TRBD2	TRBV6-1	TRBJ2-7	TGTGCCAGCAGTGACCCCGGACTAGCGGAGAACTACGAGCAGTACTTC	CASSDPGLAENYEQYF
NA	20	TRBD2	TRBV6-4	TRBJ2-7	TGTGCCAGCAGTAACTTCGGGACTAGCGGGGGGGGTCCCGTCCCCTACGAGCAGTACTTC	CASSNFGTSGGGPVPYEQYF
once	16	TRBD2	TRBV19	TRBJ2-1	TGTGCCAGTAGTATAGGGGTAGCGGGAGCCTACAATGAGCAGTTCTTC	CASSIGVAGAYNEQFF
NA	14	TRBD2	TRBV7-3	TRBJ2-1	TGTGCCAGCAGCTTAGGACTAGCGGACAATGAGCAGTTCTTC	CASSLGLADNEQFF
NA	15	NA	TRBV13	TRBJ1-2	TGTGCCAGCAGCAAGGACAGAAGGGGCGACTATGGCTACACCTTC	CASSKDRRGDYGYTF
NA	18	TRBD1	TRBV27	TRBJ2-1	TGTGCCAGCAGTTTACTCGCGGACAGGGGGCCTTCCTACAATGAGCAGTTCTTC	CASSLLADRGPSYNEQFF
few	12	NA	TRBV10-1	TRBJ2-2	TGCGCCAGCCGGCGGGACACCGGGGAGCTGTTTTTT	CASRRDTGELFF
NA	13	NA	TRBV7-3	TRBJ1-2	TGTGCCAGCAGCTCGGTGACAGGAGCAGGCTACACCTTC	CASSSVTGAGYTF
once	11	NA	TRBV2	TRBJ1-6	TGTGCCAGCAGTCTCTATTCACCCCTCCACTTT	CASSLYSPLHF
NA	14	TRBD1	TRBV6-5	TRBJ1-1	TGTGCCAGCAGTCGACAGGGGTTGAACACTGAAGCTTTCTTT	CASSRQGLNTEAFF
NA	13	TRBD1	TRBV7-3	TRBJ2-7	TGTGCCAGCAGCTCTGGACAGGGGGCCGAGCAGTACTTC	CASSSGQGAEQYF
NA	12	NA	TRBV7-2	TRBJ2-5	TGTGCCAGCAGCTCCGCTCGGGAGACCCAGTACTTC	CASSSARETQYF
NA	14	TRBD1	TRBV9	TRBJ1-4	TGTGCCAGCAGCGTAGCAGGGGGCGGGGAAAAACTGTTTTTT	CASSVAGGGEKLFF
NA	19	TRBD2	TRBV6-2/TRBV6-3	TRBJ2-7	TGTGCCAGCAGTTACCCGGTGGCTAGCGGGGGGCCCAGCTCCTACGAGCAGTACTTC	CASSYPVASGGPSSYEQYF
NA	15	NA	TRBV6-1	TRBJ1-3	TGTGCCAGCAGTGAAGTCGACACTTTTGGAAACACCATATATTTT	CASSEVDTFGNTIYF
few	14	NA	TRBV7-9	TRBJ1-2	TGTGCCAGCAGCTTATTGGGGCAGGCCCTCGGCTACACCTTC	CASSLLGQALGYTF
NA	16	TRBD1	TRBV11-2	TRBJ1-3	TGTGCCAGCAGCTTCACCGGGACAGGGACTGGAAACACCATATATTTT	CASSFTGTGTGNTIYF
NA	18	TRBD1	TRBV19	TRBJ1-6	TGTGCCAGTAGTATATCAGGGGGCGCAAACGGCTATAATTCACCCCTCCACTTT	CASSISGGANGYNSPLHF
NA	14	NA	TRBV6-5	TRBJ1-5	TGTGCCAGCAGTTCTGTGAGTTACAATCAGCCCCAGCATTTT	CASSSVSYNQPQHF
NA	15	TRBD2	TRBV18	TRBJ2-7	TGTGCCAGCTCACCACCGGCTAGCGGGGGGTACGAGCAGTACTTC	CASSPPASGGYEQYF
NA	12	TRBD2	TRBV29-1	TRBJ2-7	TGCAGCGTGCTTGCGGGAGCCTACGAGCAGTACTTC	CSVLAGAYEQYF
NA	14	NA	TRBV27	TRBJ1-2	TGTGCCAGCAGGCAGTGGGCAGGGGACTATGGCTACACCTTC	CASRQWAGDYGYTF
NA	13	NA	TRBV7-3	TRBJ1-1	TGTGCCAGCAGCTCTAATGCTGGCACTGAAGCTTTCTTT	CASSSNAGTEAFF
NA	16	TRBD2	TRBV24-1	TRBJ2-1	TGTGCCACCAGTGCCTCACCGGGACTAGATAACGTTGAGCAGTTCTTC	CATSASPGLDNVEQFF
NA	12	NA	TRBV3-1/TRBV3-2	TRBJ2-7	TGTGCCAGCAGCCCCAGCTCCTACGAGCAGTACTTC	CASSPSSYEQYF